This TCR beta chain was found in a study of blood T cells in healthy people across ages. Together with a sample-barcoded 5' primer, a J-beta primer mix was included in a second PCR lasting roughly 6 to 12 cycles. Every individual sample yielded 3 million or more paired-end reads (each containing CDR3). TCRdb re-analysed the 5' RACE reads in MiXCR, keeping a single row per CDR3 protein. The sample contains about 1,000,000 distinct CDR3 sequences, less than 50% of which appear only once. Regarding this clonotype: No antigen is known for it.

Study-wide results and limits: Diversity of TCR beta per million T cells declined in a roughly linear way with age.

CDR1 and CDR2 (germline): LGHDT, YNNKEL (reference sequence). The CDR3 length is 11 residues. Trimming stripped 7 bases from V and 3 bases from J, with 6 bases between. No fewer than 6 million PBMCs went into each sample. This sequence joins TRBV3-1 and TRBJ2-5, with no clear D. The TCR was taken from a woman aged 55 to 70 in good health. Source material: blood. The DNA of the CDR3 is TGTGCCAGCACCCGAAAAGAGACCCAGTACTTC. This gives the protein CASTRKETQYF.